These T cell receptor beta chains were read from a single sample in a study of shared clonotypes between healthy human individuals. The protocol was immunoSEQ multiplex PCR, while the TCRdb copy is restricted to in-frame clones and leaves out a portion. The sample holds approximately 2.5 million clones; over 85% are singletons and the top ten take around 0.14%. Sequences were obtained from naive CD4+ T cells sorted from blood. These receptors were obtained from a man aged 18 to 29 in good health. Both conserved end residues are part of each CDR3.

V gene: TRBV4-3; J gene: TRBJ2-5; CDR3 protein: CASSQEPGLTGETQYF
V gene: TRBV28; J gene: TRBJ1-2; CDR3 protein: CASSPDRYGYTF
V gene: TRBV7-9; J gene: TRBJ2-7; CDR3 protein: CASSLSAVAYEQYF
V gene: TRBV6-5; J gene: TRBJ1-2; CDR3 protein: CASSYGQGGGYGYTF
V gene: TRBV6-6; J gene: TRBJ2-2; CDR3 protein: CASEKGGLRGAGELFF
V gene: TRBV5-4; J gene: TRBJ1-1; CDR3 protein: CASSFRDNTEAFF
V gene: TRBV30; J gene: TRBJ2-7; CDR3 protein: CAWSVLFPEQYF
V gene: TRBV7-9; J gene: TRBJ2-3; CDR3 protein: CASSAPVRTDTQYF
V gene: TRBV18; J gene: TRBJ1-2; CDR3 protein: CASSYTANYGYTF
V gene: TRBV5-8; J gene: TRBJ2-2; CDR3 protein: CASNSLADANTGELFF
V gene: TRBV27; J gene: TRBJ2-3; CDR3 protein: CASSLSGQGGTDTQYF
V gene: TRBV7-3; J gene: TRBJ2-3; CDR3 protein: CASSSTGLFTDTQYF
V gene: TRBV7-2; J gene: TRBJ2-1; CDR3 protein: CASSLETSGRNEQFF
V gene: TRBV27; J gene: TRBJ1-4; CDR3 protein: CASQSLSNNEKLFF
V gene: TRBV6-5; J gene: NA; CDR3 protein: CASGTSGRLEQYF
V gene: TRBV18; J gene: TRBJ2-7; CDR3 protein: CASSRSTDPYEQYF
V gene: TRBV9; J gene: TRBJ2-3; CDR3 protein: CASSVLAGARADTQYF
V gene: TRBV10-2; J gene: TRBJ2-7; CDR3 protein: CASSGTRKSYEQYF
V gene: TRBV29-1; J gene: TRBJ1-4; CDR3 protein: CSVGGEGESRKLFF
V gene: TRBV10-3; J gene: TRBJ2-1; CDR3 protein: CAISEEGGTYNEQFF
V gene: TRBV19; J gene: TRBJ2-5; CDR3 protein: CASSIPGPQETQYF
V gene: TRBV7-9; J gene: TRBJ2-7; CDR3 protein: CASSLGQGGEQYF
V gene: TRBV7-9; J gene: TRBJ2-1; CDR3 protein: CASSSSGQGSYNEQFF
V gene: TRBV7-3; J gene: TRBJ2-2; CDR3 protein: CASSLHIQGAGTGELFF
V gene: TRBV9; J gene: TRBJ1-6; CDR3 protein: CASSVAADFGNSPLHF
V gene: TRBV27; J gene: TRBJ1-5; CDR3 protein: CASSSGEPFSNQPQHF
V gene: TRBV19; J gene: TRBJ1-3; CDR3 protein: CASSPWTGGNTIYF
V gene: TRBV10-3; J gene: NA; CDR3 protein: CAISEPSGSSYEQYF
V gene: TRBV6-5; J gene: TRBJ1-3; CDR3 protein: CASSYSTGGNTIYF
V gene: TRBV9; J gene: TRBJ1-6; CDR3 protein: CASSYPTGDKYSPLHF
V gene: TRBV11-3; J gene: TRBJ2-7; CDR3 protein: CASSAGQGGYEQYF
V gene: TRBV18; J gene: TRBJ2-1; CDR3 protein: CASSPPNLYNEQFF
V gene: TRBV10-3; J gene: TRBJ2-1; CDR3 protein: CAISDQTSGRAYNEQFF
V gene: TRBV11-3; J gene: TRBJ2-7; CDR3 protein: CASSLPRGSRAYEQYF
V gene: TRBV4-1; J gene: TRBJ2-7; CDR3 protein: CASSPESRGRGSYEQYF
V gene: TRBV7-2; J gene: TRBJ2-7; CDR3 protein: CASSLVQGVGLEQYF